Presented here are 28 T cell receptor beta chains from one specimen sequenced in a study of blood T cell repertoires in COVID-19. Only in-frame clones appear in the TCRdb table, and some are missing; sequencing was by immunoSEQ multiplex PCR. The data contain around 66,000 clones, around 77% of them singletons. The specimen was peripheral blood. These receptors all come from a human donor in a cohort sampled during active COVID-19.

V and J are TRBV10-3 and TRBJ1-2, with 7 bases identical to TRBD1. V gave up 0 bases and J gave up 6 bases; unmatched junction bases: 4. The CDR3 extends over 14 amino acids. The germline CDR1 and CDR2 sequences are ENHRY and SYGVKD. Here the CDR3 reads CAISESDRDHGYTF. The CDR3 DNA follows: TGTGCCATCAGTGAGTCTGACAGGGACCATGGCTACACCTTC.

The genes are TRBV28 and TRBJ1-1; 11 bases match TRBD1. V trimming: 8 bases; J trimming: 6 bases; junction bases outside the gene matches: 5. CDR3 length equals 13 residues. From germline, CDR1 is MDHEN and CDR2 SYDVKM. CDR3 sequence: CASVWTGGSEAFF. DNA for the CDR3: TGTGCCAGCGTATGGACAGGGGGCTCTGAAGCTTTCTTT.

J is TRBJ2-7 and V is TRBV24-1, with a possible D match to TRBD2 (5 bases). Germline V gives CDR1 KGHDR, CDR2 SFDVKD. V lost 2 bases and J lost 7, with 8 bases in between. The CDR3 runs 12 residues. The CDR3 sequence is CATSDYTGEQYF. The CDR3 DNA reads TGTGCCACCAGTGATTATACGGGGGAGCAGTACTTC.

The chain links TRBV6-4 to TRBJ2-1, with TRBD2 matching 13 bases. The trim removed 5 bases at V and 8 bases at J, leaving 6 bases unmatched. The CDR3 covers 15 residues. Per the germline V gene, CDR1 is MRHNA and CDR2 is SNTAGT. The CDR3: CASSRGLAGSDEQFF. CDR3 DNA sequence: TGTGCCAGCAGTCGGGGACTAGCGGGATCCGATGAGCAGTTCTTC.

The V call is TRBV12-3 or TRBV12-4, the J call TRBJ2-7; the D gene is possibly TRBD1 (6 bases). Trimming took off 4 bases at V and 3 bases at J, with 10 bases between the two ends. This CDR3 is 13 amino acids long. In nucleotides, the CDR3 is TGTGCCAGCAGTTCCGGGACACTCTACGAGCAGTACTTC. Translated, it gives CASSSGTLYEQYF.

The V call is TRBV7-2, the J call TRBJ2-7, with 11 bases aligning to TRBD2. The length of the CDR3 is 16 residues. V shed 5 bases, J shed 6 bases, and the junction held 12 bases outside the gene matches. Germline CDR1 SGHTA, CDR2 FQGNSA. The CDR3 DNA reads TGTGCCAGCAGCCCCTCTAGCGGGAGGCCCCTAAGCGAGCAGTACTTC. This gives the protein CASSPSSGRPLSEQYF.

V gene TRBV28 combines with J gene TRBJ1-5, with D hard to call. The CDR3 is 14 amino acids. Trimming pared 4 bases from V and 6 bases from J, leaving 13 bases between. Germline CDR1 is MDHEN and CDR2 is SYDVKM. The CDR3 coding sequence is TGTGCCAGCAGTTCCTCGGGAGACATTCAGCCCCAGCATTTT. It codes for CASSSSGDIQPQHF. Combining the CDR3 with reference TRBV28 and TRBJ1-5 gives the whole variable domain DVKVTQSSRYLVKRTGEKVFLECVQDMDHENMFWYRQDPGLGLRLIYFSYDVKMKEKGDIPEGYSVSREKKERFSLILESASTNQTSMYLCASSSSGDIQPQHFGDGTRLSIL.

The chain carries TRBV10-1 and TRBJ2-3; D is ambiguous. The V end was cut by 6 bases, the J end by 1 base, with 11 bases between. This CDR3 is 14 amino acids long. Germline V gene data show CDR1 as WNHNN and CDR2 as SYGVQD (reference sequence). CDR3 amino acids: CASRAKLGTDTQYF. For the CDR3, the DNA is TGCGCCAGCAGAGCCAAACTTGGCACAGATACGCAGTATTTT.

The chain employs TRBV7-2 and TRBJ2-1; 10 positions match TRBD2. From germline, CDR1 is SGHTA and CDR2 FQGNSA. This CDR3 is built from 15 residues. The junction had 3 bases not matched to a gene; V was cut back by 0 bases and J by 7 bases. This chain's CDR3 is CASSLAAGGMNEQFF. CDR3 in DNA: TGTGCCAGCAGCTTAGCAGCGGGAGGGATGAATGAGCAGTTCTTC.

CDR3 amino acids: CASSLYGQGRPGETQYF. The DNA for the CDR3 is TGTGCCAGCAGTTTATACGGACAGGGGCGCCCCGGGGAGACCCAGTACTTC. The gene calls are TRBV28 and TRBJ2-5; TRBD1 matches 9 bases. V shed 1 base, J shed 5 bases, and the junction held 11 bases outside the gene matches. Per the germline V gene, CDR1 is MDHEN and CDR2 is SYDVKM. CDR3 length: 17 residues.

This chain joins TRBV11-3 and TRBJ2-7; TRBD2 matches at 8 bases. Trimming cost V 6 bases and J 2 bases; bases outside gene matches: 9. The CDR3 is made up of 15 amino acids. Germline CDR1 SGHNT, CDR2 YENEEA. In nucleotides, the CDR3 is TGTGCCAGCAGAGCCCCTAGCGGGCATACCTACGAGCAGTACTTC. Translation: CASRAPSGHTYEQYF.

This clone was counted between two and nine times. This chain connects TRBV10-1 to TRBJ1-1; 7 nucleotides agree with TRBD1. The germline V gene encodes CDR1 WNHNN and CDR2 SYGVQD (reference sequence). This CDR3 has 13 amino acids. The V segment lost 5 bases and the J segment 1 base; nucleotides outside the gene matches: 1. CDR3 in amino acids: CASSRDRNTEAFF. Written as DNA, the CDR3 is TGCGCCAGCAGTCGGGACAGGAACACTGAAGCTTTCTTT.

This clone was picked up a small number of times. The rearrangement links TRBV5-1 to TRBJ2-1, with D perhaps matching TRBD2 (6 bases). V dropped 3 bases and J dropped 8 bases, with 21 bases sitting between them. The CDR3 is made up of 16 amino acids. CDR1 is SGHRS, CDR2 YFSETQ, per germline. The CDR3 DNA is TGCGCCAGCAGCTCTTCTGGGACTCTCCCCCCCCATGAGCAGTTCTTC. Encoded protein: CASSSSGTLPPHEQFF.

V is TRBV4-3 and J is TRBJ2-1; D gene ambiguous. The V and J ends lost 2 bases and 7 bases respectively, with 9 bases between them. Germline V gives CDR1 LGHNA, CDR2 YSLEER. The CDR3 spans 13 residues. CDR3 in amino acids: CASSQRGGNEQFF. The CDR3 DNA sequence: TGCGCCAGCAGCCAAAGAGGTGGTAATGAGCAGTTCTTC.

The chain joins TRBV6-5 to TRBJ1-5, with no clear D. Germline V gene data show CDR1 as MNHEY and CDR2 as SVGAGI. The CDR3 extends over 11 amino acids. V was cut by 5 bases and J by 7 bases, with 6 bases left in between. The CDR3 spells CASSRLQPQHF. As DNA, the CDR3 is TGTGCCAGCAGTCGGTTGCAGCCCCAGCATTTT.

The chain is built from TRBV30 and TRBJ1-2; 10 bases fit TRBD1. Losses at the gene ends were 1 base for V and 11 bases for J; bases not matched to a gene: 7. The CDR3 is 13 residues long. Germline assignment: CDR1 GTSNPN and CDR2 SVGIG (reference sequence). This CDR3 reads CAWSATDRGVYTF. Written as DNA, the CDR3 is TGTGCCTGGAGTGCCACGGACAGGGGGGTTTACACCTTC.

The chain carries TRBV10-3 and TRBJ2-7; 12 bases match TRBD2. V trimming: 1 base; J trimming: 2 bases; junction bases outside the gene matches: 3. The CDR3 extends over 16 amino acids. Germline CDR1 and CDR2: ENHRY and SYGVKD. As DNA, the CDR3 is TGTGCCATCAGTGAGTGGACTAGCGGGACAGCCTACGAGCAGTACTTC. Protein sequence: CAISEWTSGTAYEQYF.

In this sample, this clone turned up a few times. The V and J genes are TRBV27 and TRBJ2-7, with TRBD1 as a possible D gene (6 bases). V lost 6 bases and J 3 bases, leaving 18 bases between the germline ends. CDR3 length: 15 residues. Per the germline V gene, CDR1 is MNHEY and CDR2 is SMNVEV (reference sequence). In DNA, the CDR3 is TGTGCCAGCAGCCAACAGGGTCGCCCTTTCTACGAGCAGTACTTC. Its translation is CASSQQGRPFYEQYF.

For the CDR3, the DNA is TGTGCCAGCAGCGTAGCGAAAGCAGGGGAGACCCAGTACTTC. Amino acid sequence: CASSVAKAGETQYF. V and J are TRBV9 and TRBJ2-5, with a tentative D call TRBD1 (5 bases). This CDR3 is 14 amino acids long. Trimming shortened V by 0 bases and J by 5 bases, and 11 bases separated the two germline ends. In germline, CDR1 is SGDLS, CDR2 YYNGEE.

The V call is TRBV11-1, the J call TRBJ2-1; possibly TRBD2 for D (6 bases). The CDR3 totals 14 residues. The germline gives CDR1 SGHAT, CDR2 FQDESV (reference sequence). Trimming stripped 3 bases from V and 8 bases from J, with 14 bases between. Here the CDR3 DNA reads TGTGCCAGCAGCTTTTTAGGCGCGGGATATGAGCAGTTCTTC. It translates to CASSFLGAGYEQFF. The whole variable domain, remainder taken from reference TRBV11-1 and TRBJ2-1, is EAEVAQSPRYKITEKSQAVAFWCDPISGHATLYWYRQILGQGPELLVQFQDESVVDDSQLPKDRFSAERLKGVDSTLKIQPAELGDSAMYLCASSFLGAGYEQFFGPGTRLTVL.

The rearrangement uses TRBV5-5 and TRBJ2-2; 9 bases fit TRBD2. Germline V gene data show CDR1 as SGHKS and CDR2 as YYEKEE (reference sequence). The length of the CDR3 is 16 residues. V trimming: 1 base; J trimming: 4 bases; junction bases outside the gene matches: 5. The CDR3 reads CASSLSLAGITGELFF. CDR3 DNA sequence: TGTGCCAGCAGCTTGAGTCTAGCGGGGATCACCGGGGAGCTGTTTTTT.

V usage is TRBV2 and J usage is TRBJ2-7, with 12 bases that match TRBD2. CDR1 is SNHLY and CDR2 is FYNNEI in the germline V gene. J was trimmed by 1 base and V by 5 bases; bases with no gene match: 3. CDR3 size: 15 residues. CDR3 in DNA: TGTGCCAGCAGTTCCACTAGCGGGAGGTCCTACGAGCAGTACTTC. This sequence encodes CASSSTSGRSYEQYF.

The V gene is TRBV3-1 (or the pseudogene TRBV3-2), the J gene TRBJ1-1; 7 bases align to TRBD1. V dropped 2 bases and J dropped 1; count of bases not matched to a gene: 10. Germline V gene data show CDR1 as LGHDT and CDR2 as YNNKEL (reference sequence). This CDR3 is built from 17 residues. In DNA, the CDR3 is TGTGCCAGCAGCCAACCGACAGGGCAAGGGGGGAACACTGAAGCTTTCTTT. Protein product: CASSQPTGQGGNTEAFF.

The CDR3 loop reads CATARTGQLAGELFF. The CDR3 nucleotides are TGTGCCACCGCTAGGACGGGACAGCTTGCTGGGGAGCTGTTTTTT. The rearrangement joins TRBV24-1 to TRBJ2-2, with 7 bases lining up with TRBD1. Germline values: CDR1 KGHDR, CDR2 SFDVKD. Trimming removed 9 bases from V and 8 bases from J; junction bases left unmatched: 14. The CDR3 loop spans 15 amino acids.

The chain uses TRBV21-1 and TRBJ2-7; the DNA was not compared with TRBD2, the D call given in the table. TRBV21-1 is a pseudogene. The CDR3 consists of 13 residues. The CDR3 DNA sequence: TGTGCCAGGGGAGCGGGCCTTTTGGGCGAGCAGTACTTC. Its translation is CARGAGLLGEQYF.

The chain's CDR3 is CASSQGTPRLDEQFF. The CDR3 coding sequence is TGTGCCAGCAGCCAGGGGACCCCTAGATTGGATGAGCAGTTCTTC. The V and J genes are TRBV7-9 and TRBJ2-1; possibly TRBD1 for D (6 bases). The CDR3 runs to 15 residues. CDR1 SEHNR and CDR2 FQNEAQ come from the germline V gene (reference sequence). V was pared by 5 bases and J by 8 bases, with 19 bases between. Variable domain in full (rest from reference TRBV7-9 and TRBJ2-1): DTGVSQNPRHKITKRGQNVTFRCDPISEHNRLYWYRQTLGQGPEFLTYFQNEAQLEKSRLLSDRFSAERPKGSFSTLEIQRTEQGDSAMYLCASSQGTPRLDEQFFGPGTRLTVL.

The V call is TRBV12-3 or TRBV12-4, the J call TRBJ1-6; D is uncertain. V shed 6 bases and J shed 6 bases, with 6 bases lying between them. The CDR3 has 12 amino acids. CDR3 loop: CASSYRNSPLHF. CDR3 DNA: TGTGCCAGCAGCTATCGTAATTCACCCCTCCACTTT.

The V call is TRBV5-4, the J call TRBJ2-7; perhaps TRBD2 as D (7 bases). The V end lost 4 bases, the J end lost 5 bases, and 19 bases lay between the germline ends. Germline V gives CDR1 SGHNT, CDR2 YYREEE (reference sequence). The CDR3 has 15 residues. The CDR3 nucleotides are TGTGCCAGCAGCCGACCTGGGGGGAGGGGGGACGAGCAGTACTTC. Protein product: CASSRPGGRGDEQYF.